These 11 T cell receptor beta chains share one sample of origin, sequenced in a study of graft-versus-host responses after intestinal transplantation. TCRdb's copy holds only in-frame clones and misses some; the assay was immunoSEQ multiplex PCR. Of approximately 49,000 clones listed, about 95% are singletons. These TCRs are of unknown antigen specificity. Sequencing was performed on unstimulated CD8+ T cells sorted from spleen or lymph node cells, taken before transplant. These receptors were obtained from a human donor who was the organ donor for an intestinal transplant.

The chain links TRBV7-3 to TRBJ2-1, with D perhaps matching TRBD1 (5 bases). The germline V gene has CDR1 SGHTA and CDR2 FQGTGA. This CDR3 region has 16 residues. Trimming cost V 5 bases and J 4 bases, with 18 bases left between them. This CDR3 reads CASSLGAGPPYNEQFF. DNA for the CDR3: TGTGCCAGCAGCCTAGGGGCAGGTCCCCCTTACAATGAGCAGTTCTTC.

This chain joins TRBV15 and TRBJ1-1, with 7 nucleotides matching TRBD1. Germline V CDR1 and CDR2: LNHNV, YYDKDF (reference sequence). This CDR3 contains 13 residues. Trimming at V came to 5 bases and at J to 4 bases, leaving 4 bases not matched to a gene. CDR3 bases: TGTGCCACCAGCGTTACAGGGGTCACTGAAGCTTTCTTT. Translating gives CATSVTGVTEAFF. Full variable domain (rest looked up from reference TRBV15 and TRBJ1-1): DAMVIQNPRYQVTQFGKPVTLSCSQTLNHNVMYWYQQKSSQAPKLLFHYYDKDFNNEADTPDNFQSRRPNTSFCFLDIRSPGLGDTAMYLCATSVTGVTEAFFGQGTRLTVV.

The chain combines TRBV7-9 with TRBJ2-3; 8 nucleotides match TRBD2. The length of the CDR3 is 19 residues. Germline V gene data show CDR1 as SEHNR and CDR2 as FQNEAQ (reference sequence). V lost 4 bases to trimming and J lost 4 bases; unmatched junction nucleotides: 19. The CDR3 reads CASSSIPGVRRGVADTQYF. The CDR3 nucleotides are TGTGCCAGCAGCTCCATTCCCGGCGTAAGGCGGGGGGTTGCAGATACGCAGTATTTT.

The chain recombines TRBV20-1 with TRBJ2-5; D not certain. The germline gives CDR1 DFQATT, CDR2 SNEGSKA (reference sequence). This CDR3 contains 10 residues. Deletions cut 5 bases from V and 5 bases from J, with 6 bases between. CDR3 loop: CSAFKETQYF. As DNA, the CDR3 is TGCAGTGCTTTTAAGGAGACCCAGTACTTC.

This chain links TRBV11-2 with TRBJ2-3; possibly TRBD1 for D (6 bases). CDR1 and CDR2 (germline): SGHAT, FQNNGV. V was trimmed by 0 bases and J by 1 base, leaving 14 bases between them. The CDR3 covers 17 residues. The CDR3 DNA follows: TGTGCCAGCAGCTTAGACCCTCAGGGGTGGGGCACAGATACGCAGTATTTT. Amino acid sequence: CASSLDPQGWGTDTQYF.

In DNA form, the CDR3 reads TGTGCCGGAGGGACAGGGGAGCACTCTGGAAACACCATATATTTT. It specifies CAGGTGEHSGNTIYF. The gene calls are TRBV7-9 and TRBJ1-3; 10 nucleotides align to TRBD1. CDR3 length: 15 amino acids. The trim removed 11 bases at V and 0 bases at J, leaving 7 bases unmatched. From germline, CDR1 is SEHNR and CDR2 FQNEAQ (reference sequence).

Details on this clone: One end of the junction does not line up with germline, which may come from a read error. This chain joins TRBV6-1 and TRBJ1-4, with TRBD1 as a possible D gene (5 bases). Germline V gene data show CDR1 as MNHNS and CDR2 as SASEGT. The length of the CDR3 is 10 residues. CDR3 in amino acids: CAGGGEKPFF. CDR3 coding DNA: TGTGCCGGGGGTGGTGAAAAACCGTTTTTT.

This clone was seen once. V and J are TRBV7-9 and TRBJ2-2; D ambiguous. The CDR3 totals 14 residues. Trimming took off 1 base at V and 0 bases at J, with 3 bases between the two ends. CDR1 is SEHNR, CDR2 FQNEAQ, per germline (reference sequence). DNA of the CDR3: TGTGCCAGCAGCTTAGGTACGAACACCGGGGAGCTGTTTTTT. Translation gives CASSLGTNTGELFF.

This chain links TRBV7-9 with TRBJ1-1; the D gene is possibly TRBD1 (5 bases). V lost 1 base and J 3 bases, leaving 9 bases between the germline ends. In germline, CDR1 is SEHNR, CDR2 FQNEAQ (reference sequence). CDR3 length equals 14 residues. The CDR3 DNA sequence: TGTGCCAGCAGCTTAGTAGGGGCAGACACTGAAGCTTTCTTT. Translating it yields CASSLVGADTEAFF.

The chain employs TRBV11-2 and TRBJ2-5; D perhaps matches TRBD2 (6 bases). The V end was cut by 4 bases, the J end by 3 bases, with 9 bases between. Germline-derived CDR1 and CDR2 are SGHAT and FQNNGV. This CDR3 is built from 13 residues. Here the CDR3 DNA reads TGTGCCAGCAGCTCGATAGCGGAAGAGACCCAGTACTTC. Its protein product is CASSSIAEETQYF. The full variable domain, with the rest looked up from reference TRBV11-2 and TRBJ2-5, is EAGVAQSPRYKIIEKRQSVAFWCNPISGHATLYWYQQILGQGPKLLIQFQNNGVVDDSQLPKDRFSAERLKGVDSTLKIQPAKLEDSAVYLCASSSIAEETQYFGPGTRLLVL.

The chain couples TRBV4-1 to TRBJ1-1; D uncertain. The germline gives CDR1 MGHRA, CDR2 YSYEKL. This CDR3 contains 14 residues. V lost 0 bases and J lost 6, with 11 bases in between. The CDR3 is CASSQEGSVAEAFF. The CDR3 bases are TGCGCCAGCAGCCAAGAGGGGTCGGTGGCTGAAGCTTTCTTT.